Presented here are 17 T cell receptor beta chains from one specimen sequenced in a study of control samples from healthy donors and cancer patients (dated by TCRdb to about 2020). Receptor libraries were prepared by the immunoSEQ multiplex PCR assay. Not all clones reach the TCRdb copy of this immuneACCESS table, which keeps in-frame sequences only. Checked studies attribute under half of the gap to unresolved V genes and leave the rest unexplained. The sample contains about 190,000 clones, about 91% of them found a single time. The ten largest clonotypes hold about 1.7% of the sample. The specimen sequenced was blood. These receptors all stem from a man aged 25 to 40 in good health.

This clone was counted at least ten times. The rearrangement uses TRBV10-2 and TRBJ2-2; 10 bases are shared with TRBD2. Per germline, CDR1 WSHSY and CDR2 SAAADI. The CDR3 loop spans 15 amino acids. J gave up 7 bases and V 8 bases, and 10 bases lay outside the gene matches. CDR3 in amino acids: CASRTSGGDGGELFF. Here the CDR3 DNA reads TGCGCCAGCCGAACCAGCGGGGGGGATGGCGGGGAGCTGTTTTTT.

A few counts support this clone. The chain recombines TRBV11-2 with TRBJ1-1, with TRBD1 matching over 11 bases. Losses at the gene ends were 5 bases for V and 1 base for J; bases not matched to a gene: 6. The germline gives CDR1 SGHAT, CDR2 FQNNGV. The CDR3 contains 16 residues. CDR3 nucleotide sequence: TGTGCCAGCAGCAGGCTTGGGACAGGGGGGAACACTGAAGCTTTCTTT. It codes for CASSRLGTGGNTEAFF. The complete variable domain, with remaining parts taken from reference TRBV11-2 and TRBJ1-1, reads EAGVAQSPRYKIIEKRQSVAFWCNPISGHATLYWYQQILGQGPKLLIQFQNNGVVDDSQLPKDRFSAERLKGVDSTLKIQPAKLEDSAVYLCASSRLGTGGNTEAFFGQGTRLTVV.

Here the CDR3 DNA reads TGCGCCAGCAGCCAAGAAACGTACCAAGAGACCCAGTACTTC. Its translation is CASSQETYQETQYF. V is TRBV4-1 and J is TRBJ2-5; D gene unclear. The germline V gene encodes CDR1 MGHRA and CDR2 YSYEKL. Trimming stripped 0 bases from V and 0 bases from J, with 5 bases between. This CDR3 comprises 14 residues.

The chain employs TRBV9 and TRBJ2-1; 8 bases are a match to TRBD2. There are 14 residues in the CDR3. CDR1 and CDR2 (germline): SGDLS, YYNGEE. V lost 10 bases to trimming and J lost 4 bases; unmatched junction nucleotides: 10. The CDR3 is CASGREGRYNEQFF. Here the CDR3 DNA reads TGTGCCTCAGGCCGGGAGGGGCGTTACAATGAGCAGTTCTTC.

This clone was found once. The chain is built from TRBV27 and TRBJ1-2; 12 bases fit TRBD1. Losses at the gene ends were 5 bases for V and 4 bases for J; bases not matched to a gene: 5. The germline gives CDR1 MNHEY, CDR2 SMNVEV (reference sequence). The CDR3 covers 15 residues. The CDR3 here is CASSPGQGALYGYTF. CDR3 in DNA: TGTGCCAGCAGTCCGGGACAGGGGGCTCTCTATGGCTACACCTTC.

The genes are TRBV15 and TRBJ2-1, with a possible D match to TRBD2 (7 bases). The germline V gene encodes CDR1 LNHNV and CDR2 YYDKDF (reference sequence). This CDR3 has 15 residues. V dropped 1 base and J dropped 2 bases, with 9 bases sitting between them. The CDR3 coding sequence is TGTGCCACCAGCAGAGGAGGGGGGGCCTACAATGAGCAGTTCTTC. Its protein is CATSRGGGAYNEQFF.

The chain carries TRBV18 and TRBJ2-4; D gene uncertain. The CDR3 covers 15 residues. Germline CDR1 KGHSH, CDR2 LQKENI. Trimming shortened V by 2 bases and J by 4 bases, and 12 bases separated the two germline ends. CDR3 loop: CASSPRNVEKNIQYF. For the CDR3, the DNA is TGTGCCAGCTCACCAAGGAATGTGGAGAAAAACATTCAGTACTTC.

The V and J genes are TRBV14 and TRBJ2-3, with TRBD1 matching over 9 bases. The CDR3 has 18 amino acids. The V and J ends lost 0 bases and 3 bases, in that order; junction bases with no gene match: 10. CDR1 SGHDN and CDR2 FVKESK come from the germline V gene. CDR3 sequence reads: CASSQDPGDREGTDTQYF. CDR3 DNA sequence: TGTGCCAGCAGCCAAGATCCGGGGGACAGGGAAGGTACAGATACGCAGTATTTT. Looking up the rest from reference TRBV14 and TRBJ2-3 gives the full variable domain: EAGVTQFPSHSVIEKGQTVTLRCDPISGHDNLYWYRRVMGKEIKFLLHFVKESKQDESGMPNNRFLAERTGGTYSTLKVQPAELEDSGVYFCASSQDPGDREGTDTQYFGPGTRLTVL.

J is TRBJ2-3 and V is TRBV9; 9 bases fit TRBD1. This CDR3 comprises 18 residues. Germline CDR1 reads SGDLS; CDR2 reads YYNGEE. V shed 3 bases, J shed 3 bases, and the junction held 14 bases outside the gene matches. CDR3 in DNA: TGTGCCAGCAGCGCACCACAACAGGGGGCGATGGAAACAGATACGCAGTATTTT. It specifies CASSAPQQGAMETDTQYF.

The rearrangement links TRBV5-1 to TRBJ2-7; 9 nucleotides match TRBD1. Losses at the gene ends were 0 bases for V and 3 bases for J; bases not matched to a gene: 7. There are 16 residues in the CDR3. Germline lookup yields CDR1 SGHRS and CDR2 YFSETQ. DNA for the CDR3: TGCGCCAGCAGCTTGGCAACCTGGACAGGGGACTACGAGCAGTACTTC. It encodes CASSLATWTGDYEQYF.

The chain joins TRBV19 to TRBJ1-5; D is undetermined. CDR1 is LNHDA, CDR2 SQIVND, per germline (reference sequence). Deletions cut 4 bases from V and 3 bases from J, with 7 bases between. This CDR3 has 13 residues. CDR3 residues: CASSTQYNQPQHF. CDR3 DNA sequence: TGTGCCAGTAGTACACAGTACAATCAGCCCCAGCATTTT.

The chain links TRBV12-3 or TRBV12-4 to TRBJ1-4; TRBD1 aligns across 11 bases. Trimming removed 6 bases from V and 7 bases from J; junction bases left unmatched: 1. The CDR3 totals 13 residues. The CDR3 loop reads CASRGTGGEKLFF. The CDR3 coding sequence is TGTGCCAGCAGGGGGACAGGGGGTGAAAAACTGTTTTTT.

The chain employs TRBV5-8 and TRBJ1-1; no clear D gene. V was trimmed by 0 bases and J by 4 bases, leaving 7 bases between them. The CDR3 loop spans 13 amino acids. Germline V lookup: CDR1 SGHTS, CDR2 YDEGEE. The CDR3 spells CASSLGVRTEAFF. The CDR3 DNA follows: TGTGCCAGCAGCTTGGGGGTTCGCACTGAAGCTTTCTTT.

This clone was counted between two and nine times. V and J are TRBV2 and TRBJ1-5; the D gene is possibly TRBD1 (5 bases). Germline values: CDR1 SNHLY, CDR2 FYNNEI. Trimming left V 3 bases short and J 3 bases short, with 12 bases between. The CDR3 totals 15 residues. CDR3 DNA: TGTGCCAGCAGTGACCCTACAGGTACCAATCAGCCCCAGCATTTT. This sequence encodes CASSDPTGTNQPQHF.

The chain has TRBV5-8 and TRBJ2-1, with 10 bases fitting TRBD2. The V segment lost 6 bases and the J segment 8 bases; nucleotides outside the gene matches: 14. The CDR3 runs to 16 residues. CDR1 is SGHTS and CDR2 is YDEGEE in the germline V gene. DNA of the CDR3: TGTGCCAGCACCTCGGGGACTAGCGTTATTGGCGATGAGCAGTTCTTC. As protein: CASTSGTSVIGDEQFF.

This chain joins TRBV2 and TRBJ2-3; 11 bases are shared with TRBD2. This CDR3 contains 16 residues. V shed 2 bases and J 6 bases; nucleotides not matched to a gene: 7. The germline CDR1 and CDR2 sequences are SNHLY and FYNNEI. In nucleotides, the CDR3 is TGTGCCAGCAGTGAAACGCTAGCGGGGGGCGGGGATACGCAGTATTTT. As protein: CASSETLAGGGDTQYF.

The genes are TRBV6-2 or TRBV6-3 and TRBJ1-5, with D perhaps TRBD1 (5 bases). V lost 2 bases and J lost 6, with 11 bases in between. This CDR3 has 14 amino acids. Looked up from germline, CDR1 is MNHEY and CDR2 is SVGEGT. Here the CDR3 reads CASSYGAGGQPQHF. The CDR3 coding sequence is TGTGCCAGCAGTTACGGGGCGGGCGGTCAGCCCCAGCATTTT.